This entry lists 12 T cell receptor beta chains sequenced from one sample in a study of regulatory dendritic cells for organ transplantation. CFSE-labeled sorted T cells met regulatory or mature dendritic cells for about five days. The method was immunoSEQ multiplex PCR; TCRdb's version includes in-frame clones alone and lacks a portion of them. The sample lists 20,000 to 25,000 clones; approximately 85% were seen once. Antigen specificity for these receptors is unknown. Sequencing was done on a sample of naive CD4+ T cells from blood cultured with regulatory dendritic cells. Specified subset: CD45RA+ naive T cells. These receptors were obtained from a human donor in good health.

The chain combines TRBV5-5 with TRBJ2-7, with TRBD1 matching 7 bases. This CDR3 region has 17 residues. The V gene end was trimmed by 1 base and the J gene end by 3 bases; junction bases not matched to a gene: 13. Germline assignment: CDR1 SGHKS and CDR2 YYEKEE (reference sequence). CDR3 sequence reads: CASSLTKRGLEIYEQYF. CDR3 bases: TGTGCCAGCAGCTTGACAAAGAGGGGGCTAGAGATCTACGAGCAGTACTTC.

The rearrangement joins TRBV13 to TRBJ1-2, with 8 bases identical to TRBD1. The ends lost 7 bases at V and 6 bases at J; junction bases unmatched: 16. The CDR3 consists of 16 residues. Germline V CDR1 and CDR2: PRHDT, FYEKMQ (reference sequence). DNA for the CDR3: TGTGCCAGCACTGCCAGGGGGCTGTTATCGTGGAATGGCTACACCTTC. Protein sequence: CASTARGLLSWNGYTF.

The rearrangement links TRBV4-2 to TRBJ2-1; D possibly uses TRBD1 or TRBD2 (5 bases each). This CDR3 has 16 amino acids. CDR1 and CDR2 from the germline V gene are LGHNA and YNFKEQ. The V end lost 1 base, the J end lost 4 bases, and 14 bases lay between the germline ends. CDR3 protein: CASSQGGVTLYNEQFF. CDR3 in DNA: TGTGCCAGCAGCCAAGGAGGGGTTACCCTATACAATGAGCAGTTCTTC.

This clone was counted a few times. The rearrangement uses TRBV28 and TRBJ1-4; possibly TRBD1 for D (5 bases). V lost 8 bases and J lost 4, with 5 bases in between. The length of the CDR3 is 11 residues. Germline V lookup: CDR1 MDHEN, CDR2 SYDVKM. The CDR3 region has the DNA TGTGCCAGCGGGGGTAATGAAAAACTGTTTTTT. Its translation is CASGGNEKLFF.

The genes are TRBV10-3 and TRBJ2-5; D is possibly TRBD2 (6 bases). The germline V and J ends were trimmed by 7 bases and 2 bases, with 29 bases remaining between them. Germline V gives CDR1 ENHRY, CDR2 SYGVKD. The CDR3 is made up of 19 amino acids. The CDR3 DNA reads as TGTGCCATCACCCTTCGGGACGGAGGGATCCGACCCACACAAGAGACCCAGTACTTC. Translating gives CAITLRDGGIRPTQETQYF.

The chain has TRBV13 and TRBJ1-2; 8 bases fit TRBD1. This CDR3 spans 15 amino acids. V lost 5 bases to trimming and J lost 7 bases; unmatched junction nucleotides: 12. Germline V CDR1 and CDR2: PRHDT, FYEKMQ (reference sequence). Here the CDR3 DNA reads TGTGCCAGCAGCATACCAGGGGGCCCCTGGTCTGGCTACACCTTC. Its protein is CASSIPGGPWSGYTF.

The chain has TRBV7-2 and TRBJ2-6, with D possibly matching TRBD2 (7 bases). CDR3 length: 19 amino acids. The germline CDR1 and CDR2 sequences are SGHTA and FQGNSA. The ends were cut back, 3 bases at V and 1 base at J, with 19 bases in the middle. As DNA, the CDR3 is TGTGCCAGCAGCTTTGCTTGGGGGGGCTTCGGGTCTGGGGCCAACGTCCTGACTTTC. It yields the protein CASSFAWGGFGSGANVLTF.

The chain employs TRBV7-2 and TRBJ1-5; a possible D gene is TRBD1 (5 bases). The CDR3 loop spans 14 amino acids. V was shortened by 5 bases and J by 4 bases, with 12 bases between the two germline ends. Germline V lookup: CDR1 SGHTA, CDR2 FQGNSA. The CDR3 bases are TGTGCCAGCAGCCCAGGGCGGTGGAATCAGCCCCAGCATTTT. Amino acid sequence: CASSPGRWNQPQHF.

The CDR3 DNA follows: TGTGCCAGCTCACCAGGGGGGGCGAAAAACGAGCAGTACTTC. Encoded protein: CASSPGGAKNEQYF. This chain uses TRBV18 with TRBJ2-7; TRBD2 might be the D (7 bases). V was cut by 2 bases and J by 5 bases, with 13 bases left in between. The CDR3 is made up of 14 amino acids. The germline V gene has CDR1 KGHSH and CDR2 LQKENI.

The V call is TRBV30, the J call TRBJ1-4; D is ambiguous. The CDR3 is made up of 14 amino acids. V gave up 2 bases and J gave up 5 bases, with 12 bases separating them. Germline CDR1 GTSNPN, CDR2 SVGIG (reference sequence). Written as DNA, the CDR3 is TGTGCCTGGAGTCGGGCCGGGGAGAATGAAAAACTGTTTTTT. Protein product: CAWSRAGENEKLFF. Full variable domain (outside the CDR3, taken from reference TRBV30 and TRBJ1-4): SQTIHQWPATLVQPVGSPLSLECTVEGTSNPNLYWYRQAAGRGLQLLFYSVGIGQISSEVPQNLSASRPQDRQFILSSKKLLLSDSGFYLCAWSRAGENEKLFFGSGTQLSVL.

The chain recombines TRBV11-2 with TRBJ1-1; D gene unclear. The V and J ends lost 0 bases and 9 bases respectively, with 8 bases between them. The CDR3 sequence is 12 residues long. Germline V CDR1 and CDR2: SGHAT, FQNNGV. CDR3 protein: CASSLDVGKAFF. In nucleotides, the CDR3 is TGTGCCAGCAGCTTAGATGTCGGCAAAGCTTTCTTT.

This clone was observed a handful of times. The chain carries TRBV19 and TRBJ1-5; D unclear. Germline CDR1 reads LNHDA; CDR2 reads SQIVND (reference sequence). The CDR3 extends over 16 amino acids. The V end lost 5 bases, the J end lost 1 base, and 15 bases lay between the germline ends. DNA for the CDR3: TGTGCCAGTAGTGGCCCCAGAGCGGAAAGCAATCAGCCCCAGCATTTT. This encodes CASSGPRAESNQPQHF.